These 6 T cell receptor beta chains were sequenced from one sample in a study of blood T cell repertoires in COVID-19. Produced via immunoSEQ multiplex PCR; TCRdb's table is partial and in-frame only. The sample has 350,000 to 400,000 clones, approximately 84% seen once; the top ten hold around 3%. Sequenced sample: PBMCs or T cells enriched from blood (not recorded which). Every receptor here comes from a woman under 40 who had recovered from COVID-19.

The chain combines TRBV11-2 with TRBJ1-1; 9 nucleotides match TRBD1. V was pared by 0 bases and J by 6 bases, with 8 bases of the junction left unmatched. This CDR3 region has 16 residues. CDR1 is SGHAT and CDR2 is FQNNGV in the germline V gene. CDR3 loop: CASSLDVYRGQPEAFF. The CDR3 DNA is TGTGCCAGCAGCTTAGATGTGTACAGGGGGCAACCTGAAGCTTTCTTT.

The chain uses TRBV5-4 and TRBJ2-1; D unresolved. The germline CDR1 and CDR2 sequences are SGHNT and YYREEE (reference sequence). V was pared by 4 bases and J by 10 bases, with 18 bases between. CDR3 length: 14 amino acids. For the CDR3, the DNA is TGTGCCAGCAGCGAGATCGACCTGGCGGCCGAGCAGTTCTTC. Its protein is CASSEIDLAAEQFF. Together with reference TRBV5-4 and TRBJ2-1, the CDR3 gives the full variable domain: ETGVTQSPTHLIKTRGQQVTLRCSSQSGHNTVSWYQQALGQGPQFIFQYYREEENGRGNFPPRFSGLQFPNYSSELNVNALELDDSALYLCASSEIDLAAEQFFGPGTRLTVL.

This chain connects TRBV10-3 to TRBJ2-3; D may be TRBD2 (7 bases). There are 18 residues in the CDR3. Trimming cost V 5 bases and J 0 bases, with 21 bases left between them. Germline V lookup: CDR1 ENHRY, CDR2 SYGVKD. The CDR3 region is CAISPHPRGTTSTDTQYF. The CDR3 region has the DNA TGTGCCATCAGTCCACACCCGAGGGGGACTACTAGCACAGATACGCAGTATTTT.

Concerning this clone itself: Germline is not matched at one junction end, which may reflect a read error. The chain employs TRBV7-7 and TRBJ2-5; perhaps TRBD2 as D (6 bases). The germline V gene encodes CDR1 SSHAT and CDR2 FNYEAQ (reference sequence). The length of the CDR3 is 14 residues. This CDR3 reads CASSLWRGQETQYF. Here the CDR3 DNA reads TGTGCTAGCAGCTTGTGGCGGGGCCAAGAGACCCAGTACTTC.

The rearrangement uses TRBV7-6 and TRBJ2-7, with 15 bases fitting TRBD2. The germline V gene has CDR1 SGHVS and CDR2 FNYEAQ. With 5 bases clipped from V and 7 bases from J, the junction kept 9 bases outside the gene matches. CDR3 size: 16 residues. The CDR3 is CASSLRTSGRAGEQYF. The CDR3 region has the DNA TGTGCCAGCAGCCTGAGGACTAGCGGGAGGGCTGGGGAGCAGTACTTC.

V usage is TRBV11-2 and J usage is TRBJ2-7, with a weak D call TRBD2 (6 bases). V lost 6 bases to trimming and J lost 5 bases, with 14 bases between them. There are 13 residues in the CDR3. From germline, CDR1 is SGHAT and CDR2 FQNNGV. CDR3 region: CASSHSGGDEQYF. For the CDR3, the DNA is TGTGCCAGCAGTCATTCAGGCGGGGACGAGCAGTACTTC.